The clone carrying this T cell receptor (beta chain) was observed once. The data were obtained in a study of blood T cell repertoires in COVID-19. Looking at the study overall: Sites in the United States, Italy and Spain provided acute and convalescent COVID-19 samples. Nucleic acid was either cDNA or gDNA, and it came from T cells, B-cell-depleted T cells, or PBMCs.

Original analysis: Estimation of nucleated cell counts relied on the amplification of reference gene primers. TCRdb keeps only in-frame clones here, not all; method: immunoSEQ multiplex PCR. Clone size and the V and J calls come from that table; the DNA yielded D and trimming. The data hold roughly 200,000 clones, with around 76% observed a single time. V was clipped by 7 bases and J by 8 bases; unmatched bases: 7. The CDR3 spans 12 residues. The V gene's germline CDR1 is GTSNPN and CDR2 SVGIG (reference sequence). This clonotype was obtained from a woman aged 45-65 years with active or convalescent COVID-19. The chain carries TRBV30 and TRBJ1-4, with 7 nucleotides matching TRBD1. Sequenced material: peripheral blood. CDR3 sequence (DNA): TGTGCCTTAGACAGGGAAGGGGAAAAACTGTTTTTT. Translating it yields CALDREGEKLFF.